The entry that follows covers one TCR beta chain sequence. This sample was included in a study of human T cells and chemical hapten exposure. TCRdb analysed the RACE reads with MiXCR anew, one entry per CDR3 protein. The sample lists over 11,000 distinct CDR3 sequences; around 15% were seen once. Time point noted: patch test 1, 2 weeks after DPC sensitization. Treatment: therapeutic diphenylcyclopropenone sensitization with weekly scalp DPC. Sequenced here: whole blood, sampled in connection with sensitization to the hapten diphenylcyclopropenone (DPC). This clonotype was obtained from a woman aged 25-40 years with alopecia areata. Some clones in this sample may be carry-over from other donors' samples.

Here the CDR3 reads CASSLVSGRAERVQFF. CDR3 DNA sequence: TGTGCCAGCAGCTTAGTGAGCGGGAGGGCCGAGAGAGTGCAGTTCTTC. This sequence joins TRBV7-9 and TRBJ2-1; 10 bases agree with TRBD2. Germline lookup yields CDR1 SEHNR and CDR2 FQNEAQ (reference sequence). The CDR3 has 16 residues. The trim removed 1 base at V and 12 bases at J, leaving 12 bases unmatched.